A single sample is the source of the 25 T cell receptor beta chains below, sequenced in a study of cytomegalovirus exposure and HLA in healthy donors. The study ran its PCR with 60 Vbeta and 13 Jbeta primers. Measured with immunoSEQ multiplex PCR; TCRdb has only the in-frame clones, and not every one. The data contain around 140,000 clones, approximately 81% of them seen just once; the ten biggest clones take up around 7.2%. Specimen: PBMCs. These TCRs come from a male donor in good health and CMV-seronegative.

This chain connects TRBV5-1 to TRBJ1-1; a weak D match, TRBD1 (6 bases). Germline V gene data show CDR1 as SGHRS and CDR2 as YFSETQ. Trimming took off 3 bases at V and 0 bases at J, with 18 bases between the two ends. CDR3 size: 17 residues. This chain's CDR3 is CASSSEGQNLMNTEAFF. The CDR3 DNA sequence: TGCGCCAGCAGCTCAGAAGGACAGAATCTAATGAACACTGAAGCTTTCTTT.

The chain employs TRBV28 and TRBJ2-2, with 13 bases lining up with TRBD2. This CDR3 has 16 residues. The germline V gene encodes CDR1 MDHEN and CDR2 SYDVKM. Germline trimming cut 6 bases from V and 5 bases from J; bases unmatched to any gene: 6. CDR3 in DNA: TGTGCCAGCAGCACTACTAGCGGGGGGGGAACCGGGGAGCTGTTTTTT. It specifies CASSTTSGGGTGELFF.

V gene TRBV4-3 combines with J gene TRBJ2-1; TRBD2 matches 9 bases. CDR1 is LGHNA, CDR2 YSLEER, per germline. CDR3 length: 16 amino acids. Unmatched junction bases numbered 5, after V lost 4 bases and J lost 1 base. CDR3 sequence (DNA): TGCGCCAGCAGCCCGCGGGGGGGTGATTCCTACAATGAGCAGTTCTTC. Amino acids: CASSPRGGDSYNEQFF.

The V call is TRBV29-1, the J call TRBJ1-4; D is possibly TRBD1 (5 bases). Germline values: CDR1 SQVTM, CDR2 ANQGSEA. CDR3 length: 14 amino acids. V lost 7 bases and J 4 bases, leaving 16 bases between the germline ends. As DNA, the CDR3 is TGCAGCGCCCGCTCGGGGGGAAGTAATGAAAAACTGTTTTTT. It yields the protein CSARSGGSNEKLFF.

For the CDR3, the DNA is TGTGCCAGCAGCTTCGGGGGGGCCGGAAATGAGCAGTTCTTC. It specifies CASSFGGAGNEQFF. The gene calls are TRBV7-3 and TRBJ2-1; 8 bases map to TRBD2. J gave up 7 bases and V 3 bases, and 5 bases lay outside the gene matches. The CDR3 has 14 residues. The germline CDR1 and CDR2 sequences are SGHTA and FQGTGA.

This rearrangement joins TRBV11-3 to TRBJ2-3; D is perhaps TRBD2 (6 bases). V was pared by 1 base and J by 4 bases, with 6 bases between. Germline V gene sequence: CDR1 SGHNT, CDR2 YENEEA. CDR3 size: 13 residues. The CDR3 DNA reads TGTGCCAGCAGCTTAGGGGAGGCAGATACGCAGTATTTT. Translating it yields CASSLGEADTQYF.

V usage is TRBV25-1 and J usage is TRBJ2-5; 9 bases agree with TRBD1. J lost 2 bases, V lost 3 bases, and 4 bases had no gene match. The germline gives CDR1 MGHDK, CDR2 SYGVNS. This CDR3 is 15 amino acids long. In DNA, the CDR3 is TGTGCCAGCAGTGACCAGACAGGGGGACAAGAGACCCAGTACTTC. Amino acids: CASSDQTGGQETQYF. Combining the CDR3 with reference TRBV25-1 and TRBJ2-5 gives the whole variable domain EADIYQTPRYLVIGTGKKITLECSQTMGHDKMYWYQQDPGMELHLIHYSYGVNSTEKGDLSSESTVSRIRTEHFPLTLESARPSHTSQYLCASSDQTGGQETQYFGPGTRLLVL.

The chain has TRBV6-6 and TRBJ1-6; D unclear. CDR1 is MNHNY and CDR2 is SVGAGI in the germline V gene (reference sequence). The CDR3 length is 13 residues. V was trimmed by 9 bases and J by 0 bases, leaving 6 bases between them. CDR3 DNA sequence: TGTGCCAGTACGAGCTCCTATAATTCACCCCTCCACTTT. Its protein is CASTSSYNSPLHF.

This clone has just one count. The V and J genes are TRBV28 and TRBJ2-3, with TRBD1 matching over 7 bases. The germline V gene encodes CDR1 MDHEN and CDR2 SYDVKM. CDR3 size: 17 residues. V gave up 4 bases and J gave up 2 bases; unmatched junction bases: 12. CDR3 DNA sequence: TGTGCCAGCAGTTCCCTTCACTCGACAGGGACCACAGATACGCAGTATTTT. Its protein is CASSSLHSTGTTDTQYF.

The rearrangement links TRBV10-3 to TRBJ2-1; TRBD1 matches 8 bases. From germline, CDR1 is ENHRY and CDR2 SYGVKD. This CDR3 contains 16 residues. The V and J ends lost 10 bases and 0 bases, in that order; junction bases with no gene match: 11. CDR3 sequence: CATLPAGQGSYNEQFF. In DNA form, the CDR3 reads TGTGCCACCCTACCGGCCGGACAGGGCTCCTACAATGAGCAGTTCTTC.

J is TRBJ2-2 and V is TRBV10-1; 9 bases line up with TRBD2. Germline V gene lookup returns CDR1 WNHNN and CDR2 SYGVQD (reference sequence). J lost 6 bases, V lost 4 bases, and 9 bases had no gene match. The CDR3 is 16 residues long. CDR3 loop: CASSGLAGVVAGELFF. The CDR3 DNA reads TGCGCCAGCAGTGGGTTAGCGGGAGTAGTGGCCGGGGAGCTGTTTTTT.

This sequence joins TRBV7-8 and TRBJ2-7; 11 positions match TRBD1. There are 15 residues in the CDR3. The V segment lost 3 bases and the J segment 7 bases; nucleotides outside the gene matches: 8. Germline assignment: CDR1 SGHVS and CDR2 FQNEAQ. CDR3 bases: TGTGCCAGCAGCTTCTCGGCGGGACAGGGGGGTGAGCAGTACTTC. Its translation is CASSFSAGQGGEQYF.

The chain uses TRBV13 and TRBJ2-7; TRBD1 agrees at 9 bases. V dropped 4 bases and J dropped 4; count of bases not matched to a gene: 8. There are 15 residues in the CDR3. Germline CDR1 reads PRHDT; CDR2 reads FYEKMQ (reference sequence). The CDR3 DNA follows: TGTGCCAGCAGCTCGCCCGGGACAGGGTCTTACGAGCAGTACTTC. As protein: CASSSPGTGSYEQYF.

This clone was observed a single time. J is TRBJ1-2 and V is TRBV28, with no clear D. Germline V gene sequence: CDR1 MDHEN, CDR2 SYDVKM. V dropped 1 base and J dropped 9 bases, with 12 bases sitting between them. This CDR3 has 13 residues. CDR3 protein: CASSLYQSIRYTF. The CDR3 DNA follows: TGTGCCAGCAGTTTATACCAGTCAATTCGCTACACCTTC.

This clone was detected only a few times. J is TRBJ1-2 and V is TRBV6-5, with 8 bases that match TRBD1. Trimming took 4 bases from V and 8 from J; bases not matched to a gene: 6. The germline V gene encodes CDR1 MNHEY and CDR2 SVGAGI. The CDR3 has 13 residues. The CDR3, as DNA: TGTGCCAGCAGTTCCGATGGACAGGGCGGCTACACCTTC. Amino acids: CASSSDGQGGYTF.

The V and J genes are TRBV6-1 and TRBJ1-2, with a possible D match to TRBD1 (5 bases). The CDR3 is 13 residues long. Trimming took 2 bases from V and 8 from J, leaving 12 bases between them. The germline V gene has CDR1 MNHNS and CDR2 SASEGT. CDR3: CASSELGTGGYTF. The DNA of the CDR3 is TGTGCCAGCAGTGAACTTGGGACTGGGGGCTACACCTTC.

This clone was observed a few times. This sequence joins TRBV28 and TRBJ1-5, with D possibly being TRBD1 (6 bases). This CDR3 is built from 13 residues. V was clipped by 6 bases and J by 9 bases, with 15 bases between them. Looked up from germline, CDR1 is MDHEN and CDR2 is SYDVKM. The CDR3 sequence: CASSFRGRGPQHF. CDR3 sequence (DNA): TGTGCCAGCAGCTTCAGGGGTCGGGGGCCCCAGCATTTT.

V and J are TRBV4-3 and TRBJ2-2; TRBD1 aligns across 7 bases. The V and J ends lost 4 bases and 0 bases, in that order; junction bases with no gene match: 2. Germline CDR1 LGHNA, CDR2 YSLEER. The length of the CDR3 is 15 residues. The CDR3 DNA reads as TGCGCCAGCAGCCCGGGACAGACGAACACCGGGGAGCTGTTTTTT. The encoded protein is CASSPGQTNTGELFF.

This clone came up once. This chain links TRBV7-2 with TRBJ2-1, with 7 bases that match TRBD2. Germline trimming cut 2 bases from V and 0 bases from J; bases unmatched to any gene: 1. CDR1 is SGHTA and CDR2 is FQGNSA in the germline V gene. This CDR3 is built from 15 residues. The CDR3 DNA is TGTGCCAGCAGCTTACTAGCGGTCTCCTACAATGAGCAGTTCTTC. Amino acids: CASSLLAVSYNEQFF.

The chain recombines TRBV28 with TRBJ1-2, with D perhaps TRBD1 (5 bases). V gave up 1 base and J gave up 5 bases, with 8 bases separating them. The CDR3 length is 13 residues. Germline CDR1 reads MDHEN; CDR2 reads SYDVKM. DNA of the CDR3: TGTGCCAGCAGTTTATCTAAGGGGTATGGCTACACCTTC. This sequence encodes CASSLSKGYGYTF.

This clone was observed a single time. The chain joins TRBV6-1 to TRBJ1-2, with D unclear. Trimming removed 0 bases from V and 8 bases from J, with 16 bases in between. This CDR3 is 15 amino acids long. The germline V gene has CDR1 MNHNS and CDR2 SASEGT. The CDR3 region is CASSEADTFNWGYTF. CDR3 DNA: TGTGCCAGCAGTGAAGCTGACACCTTTAACTGGGGCTACACCTTC.

The chain uses TRBV6-6 and TRBJ1-1; no clear D. Germline V gives CDR1 MNHNY, CDR2 SVGAGI (reference sequence). Deletions cut 6 bases from V and 2 bases from J, with 16 bases between. The CDR3 length is 15 residues. The DNA of the CDR3 is TGTGCCAGCAGGGCAGAATTTGGCGGCAACACTGAAGCTTTCTTT. As protein: CASRAEFGGNTEAFF.

The V gene is TRBV28, the J gene TRBJ1-2, with D maybe TRBD1 (6 bases). The CDR3 consists of 13 residues. Germline-derived CDR1 and CDR2 are MDHEN and SYDVKM. The V and J ends lost 7 bases and 8 bases respectively, with 17 bases between them. CDR3 DNA: TGTGCCAGCATTCCATCACGGGGGGCGGGCTACACCTTC. It is translated as CASIPSRGAGYTF.

The J gene is TRBJ2-7, the V gene TRBV9; the D gene is possibly TRBD1 (6 bases). This CDR3 has 13 residues. Trimming pared 3 bases from V and 1 base from J, leaving 8 bases between. Germline V gives CDR1 SGDLS, CDR2 YYNGEE. CDR3 in amino acids: CASSAGHSYEQYF. The CDR3 bases are TGTGCCAGCAGCGCGGGACATTCCTACGAGCAGTACTTC.

This chain uses TRBV9 with TRBJ2-1; TRBD2 matches 11 bases. The germline V gene encodes CDR1 SGDLS and CDR2 YYNGEE. Unmatched junction bases numbered 10, after V lost 0 bases and J lost 2 bases. The CDR3 loop spans 19 amino acids. The CDR3 spells CASSVARSSSGGPYNEQFF. The CDR3 region has the DNA TGTGCCAGCAGCGTAGCTAGGTCGTCTAGCGGGGGGCCCTACAATGAGCAGTTCTTC.